Detailed here is one T cell receptor beta chain. Its antigen is currently unknown. This record comes from a study of T cell responses to AZD1222 COVID-19 vaccine. General study findings and limits: Repertoire collection took place solely once the T cell response had peaked.

Sequencing used immunoSEQ multiplex PCR; TCRdb keeps in-frame clones, though not all of them. The data contain approximately 130,000 clones, roughly nine tenths of them singletons. Germline CDR1 SGHKS, CDR2 YYEKEE (reference sequence). V lost 0 bases to trimming and J lost 9 bases; unmatched junction nucleotides: 0. This CDR3 region has 13 residues. Material: peripheral blood, obtained 28 days after the second AZD1222 dose. The V and J genes are TRBV5-5 and TRBJ1-6, with 7 bases that match TRBD1. The receptor comes from an adult who received the AZD1222 COVID-19 vaccine. In DNA form, the CDR3 reads TGTGCCAGCAGCTTGGGACAGGGTTCACCCCTCCACTTT. Its translation: CASSLGQGSPLHF.